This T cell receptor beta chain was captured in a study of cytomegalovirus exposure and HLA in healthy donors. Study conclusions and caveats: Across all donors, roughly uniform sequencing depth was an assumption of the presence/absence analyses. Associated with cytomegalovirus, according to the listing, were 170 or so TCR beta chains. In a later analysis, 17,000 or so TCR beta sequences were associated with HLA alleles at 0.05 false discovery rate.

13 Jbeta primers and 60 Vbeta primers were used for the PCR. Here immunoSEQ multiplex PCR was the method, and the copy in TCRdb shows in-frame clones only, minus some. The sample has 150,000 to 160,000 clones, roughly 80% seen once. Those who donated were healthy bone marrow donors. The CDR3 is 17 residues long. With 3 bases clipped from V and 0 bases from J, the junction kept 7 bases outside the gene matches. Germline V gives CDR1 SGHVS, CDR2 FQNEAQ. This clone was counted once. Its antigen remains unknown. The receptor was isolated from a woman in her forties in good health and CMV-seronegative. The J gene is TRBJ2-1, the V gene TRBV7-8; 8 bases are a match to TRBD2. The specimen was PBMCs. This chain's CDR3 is CASSLTPGTSSYNEQFF. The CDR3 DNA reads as TGTGCCAGCAGCTTGACCCCCGGGACTAGCTCCTACAATGAGCAGTTCTTC.